The 27 T cell receptor beta chains presented below share a single source sample, sequenced in a study of T cells in Graves' hyperthyroidism and ophthalmopathy. TCR beta CDR3 regions were amplified from RNA transcripts. A first-round RT-PCR of the TCR CDR3 used the HTBI primer set. TCRdb ran MiXCR on the multiplex PCR reads and lists one entry per CDR3 protein. In the table there are approximately 420,000 distinct CDR3 sequences, around 14% of which are singletons. The sample taken for sequencing was blood. Receptors originate from a woman aged 25 to 39 with Graves' hyperthyroidism.

This clonotype showed up many times. This chain links TRBV6-1 with TRBJ2-6, with 10 positions matching TRBD1. The CDR3 loop spans 17 amino acids. Per germline, CDR1 MNHNS and CDR2 SASEGT. With V trimmed by 2 bases and J by 2 bases, 3 bases remained unmatched. The CDR3 sequence: CASSERTGGAGANVLTF. The CDR3 DNA reads as TGTGCCAGCAGTGAACGGACAGGGGGGGCTGGGGCCAACGTCCTGACTTTC.

The chain's CDR3 is CASNTGGSYGYTF. In DNA, the CDR3 is TGTGCCAGCAACACCGGGGGGAGCTATGGCTACACCTTC. The chain recombines TRBV28 with TRBJ1-2, with D possibly TRBD1 on 5 matching bases. V was clipped by 7 bases and J by 4 bases, with 13 bases between them. The CDR3 extends over 13 amino acids. Germline-derived CDR1 and CDR2 are MDHEN and SYDVKM.

The chain combines TRBV9 with TRBJ1-4, with 7 positions matching TRBD1. The CDR3 has 15 residues. The V and J ends lost 0 bases and 7 bases, in that order; junction bases with no gene match: 6. CDR1 is SGDLS and CDR2 is YYNGEE in the germline V gene. For the CDR3, the DNA is TGTGCCAGCAGCGTAGTCCCAGGGGGTTTTGAAAAACTGTTTTTT. This sequence encodes CASSVVPGGFEKLFF.

CDR3 coding DNA: TGTGCCAGCAGTTTAGGGCGGATACAAGAGACCCAGTACTTC. Protein sequence: CASSLGRIQETQYF. V is TRBV28 and J is TRBJ2-5; D is uncertain. The length of the CDR3 is 14 residues. Per the germline V gene, CDR1 is MDHEN and CDR2 is SYDVKM. Trimming stripped 2 bases from V and 2 bases from J, with 9 bases between.

This clonotype was observed many times. The chain couples TRBV20-1 to TRBJ2-5; possible D gene TRBD1, 5 bases. The germline gives CDR1 DFQATT, CDR2 SNEGSKA (reference sequence). V gave up 5 bases and J gave up 5 bases, with 12 bases separating them. The CDR3 has 12 residues. For the CDR3, the DNA is TGCAGTGCTCCAGACAGTTCTGAGACCCAGTACTTC. As protein: CSAPDSSETQYF.

This clonotype was counted many times. V gene TRBV2 combines with J gene TRBJ2-7, with D unresolved. The CDR3 runs 12 residues. Trimming took off 6 bases at V and 2 bases at J, with 8 bases between the two ends. In germline, CDR1 is SNHLY, CDR2 FYNNEI. The CDR3 sequence is CASSLDPYEQYF. CDR3 in DNA: TGTGCCAGCAGCCTAGATCCCTACGAGCAGTACTTC.

This rearrangement joins TRBV15 to TRBJ2-3, with D perhaps matching TRBD2 (6 bases). Per the germline V gene, CDR1 is LNHNV and CDR2 is YYDKDF (reference sequence). The CDR3 runs 15 residues. V lost 0 bases, J lost 7 bases, and 14 bases lay in between. CDR3 in DNA: TGTGCCACCAGCAGAGATCTGGCGGGGCGTAATACGCAGTATTTT. It yields the protein CATSRDLAGRNTQYF. Full variable domain (outside the CDR3, taken from reference TRBV15 and TRBJ2-3): DAMVIQNPRYQVTQFGKPVTLSCSQTLNHNVMYWYQQKSSQAPKLLFHYYDKDFNNEADTPDNFQSRRPNTSFCFLDIRSPGLGDTAMYLCATSRDLAGRNTQYFGPGTRLTVL.

Turning to this clonotype: A much larger clone differs from this one at a single base, so this may be a read error. The chain is built from TRBV3-1 and TRBJ1-2, with D possibly being TRBD1 (6 bases). Germline lookup yields CDR1 LGHDT and CDR2 YNNKEL (reference sequence). V was cut by 4 bases and J by 4 bases, with 19 bases left in between. CDR3 size: 16 residues. The chain's CDR3 is CASSPRWGAGSYGYTF. DNA of the CDR3: TGTGCCAGCAGCCCCCGTTGGGGGGCAGGGTCCTATGGCTACACCTTC.

At least ten counts were recorded for this clonotype. The chain carries TRBV12-5 and TRBJ2-3; D perhaps matches TRBD1 (6 bases). Germline values: CDR1 LGHNT, CDR2 FRNRAP. Trimming stripped 7 bases from V and 0 bases from J, with 26 bases between. CDR3 length: 19 residues. CDR3 nucleotide sequence: TGTGCTAGTGTCCCGGACAGCCGGAGAGAGCACCGTAGCACAGATACGCAGTATTTT. Translated, it gives CASVPDSRREHRSTDTQYF.

The V and J genes are TRBV29-1 and TRBJ1-1, with D maybe TRBD1 (6 bases). The CDR3 has 15 residues. V gave up 7 bases and J gave up 0 bases, with 18 bases separating them. CDR1 is SQVTM, CDR2 ANQGSEA, per germline. The CDR3 region has the DNA TGCAGCGCCGGGGGGGGGGGCGGCTTGAACACTGAAGCTTTCTTT. As protein: CSAGGGGGLNTEAFF.

The chain is built from TRBV5-1 and TRBJ2-7, with D unclear. The CDR3 is made up of 14 amino acids. Germline CDR1 and CDR2: SGHRS and YFSETQ. V lost 0 bases to trimming and J lost 0 bases, with 7 bases between them. CDR3: CASSLESVSYEQYF. The CDR3 DNA follows: TGCGCCAGCAGCTTGGAGAGCGTCTCCTACGAGCAGTACTTC.

This clonotype has a handful of counts. This chain connects TRBV20-1 to TRBJ2-1, with TRBD2 identical over 11 bases. The CDR3 is 13 amino acids. Germline V gene data show CDR1 as DFQATT and CDR2 as SNEGSKA (reference sequence). Losses at the gene ends were 6 bases for V and 8 bases for J; bases not matched to a gene: 6. The CDR3 here is CSARLAGLDEQFF. The CDR3 bases are TGCAGTGCCCGACTAGCGGGACTCGATGAGCAGTTCTTC.

This clonotype was recorded many times. The rearrangement uses TRBV25-1 and TRBJ2-3, with TRBD2 identical over 7 bases. The V gene end was trimmed by 5 bases and the J gene end by 2 bases; junction bases not matched to a gene: 4. Germline V gives CDR1 MGHDK, CDR2 SYGVNS. This CDR3 comprises 14 residues. Written as DNA, the CDR3 is TGTGCCAGCAGTCGGGGAGGGTACACAGATACGCAGTATTTT. Protein product: CASSRGGYTDTQYF.

This chain joins TRBV7-3 and TRBJ2-3; 9 positions match TRBD1. CDR1 and CDR2 (germline): SGHTA, FQGTGA. V shed 5 bases, J shed 5 bases, and the junction held 5 bases outside the gene matches. The CDR3 sequence is 14 residues long. CDR3 region: CASSRDRVEDTQYF. CDR3 in DNA: TGTGCCAGCAGCCGGGACAGGGTCGAAGATACGCAGTATTTT. The whole variable domain, filled in from reference TRBV7-3 and TRBJ2-3, reads GAGVSQTPSNKVTEKGKYVELRCDPISGHTALYWYRQSLGQGPEFLIYFQGTGAADDSGLPNDRFFAVRPEGSVSTLKIQRTERGDSAVYLCASSRDRVEDTQYFGPGTRLTVL.

The chain joins TRBV11-2 to TRBJ1-5; 7 nucleotides align to TRBD1. The germline V gene encodes CDR1 SGHAT and CDR2 FQNNGV. Trimming at V came to 3 bases and at J to 5 bases, leaving 7 bases not matched to a gene. This CDR3 contains 15 residues. The CDR3 sequence is CASSLTGGGHQPQHF. CDR3 DNA: TGTGCCAGCAGCTTGACCGGAGGGGGCCATCAGCCCCAGCATTTT.

This clonotype showed up many times. This chain links TRBV30 with TRBJ1-2; 9 bases map to TRBD1. Germline V lookup: CDR1 GTSNPN, CDR2 SVGIG (reference sequence). The trim removed 4 bases at V and 6 bases at J, leaving 6 bases unmatched. The CDR3 has 13 amino acids. The CDR3 region has the DNA TGTGCCTGGATACGCGACAGGGGGAATGGCTACACCTTC. Protein product: CAWIRDRGNGYTF. Variable domain in full (rest from reference TRBV30 and TRBJ1-2): SQTIHQWPATLVQPVGSPLSLECTVEGTSNPNLYWYRQAAGRGLQLLFYSVGIGQISSEVPQNLSASRPQDRQFILSSKKLLLSDSGFYLCAWIRDRGNGYTFGSGTRLTVV.

This chain connects TRBV28 to TRBJ1-2; 8 bases fit TRBD1. Germline CDR1 MDHEN, CDR2 SYDVKM. The CDR3 consists of 13 residues. The trim removed 11 bases at V and 4 bases at J, leaving 9 bases unmatched. The CDR3 is CAAEGQALYGYTF. The CDR3 DNA reads as TGTGCCGCCGAGGGACAGGCCCTCTATGGCTACACCTTC.

A few counts support this clonotype. The CDR3 spells CASSEGTGSPGNQPQHF. CDR3 nucleotide sequence: TGCGCCAGCAGCGAGGGGACAGGCAGTCCGGGCAATCAGCCCCAGCATTTT. The chain uses TRBV5-1 and TRBJ1-5, with 8 bases that match TRBD1. After removal of 4 bases from V and 2 bases from J, the junction contained 11 bases not matched to a gene. The germline gives CDR1 SGHRS, CDR2 YFSETQ. CDR3 length: 17 residues.

This clonotype was counted between two and nine times. The chain employs TRBV20-1 and TRBJ2-1, with 8 bases matching TRBD2. V trimming: 5 bases; J trimming: 0 bases; junction bases outside the gene matches: 9. Germline loops: CDR1 DFQATT, CDR2 SNEGSKA (reference sequence). The CDR3 sequence is 16 residues long. The DNA of the CDR3 is TGCAGTGCTCCGACTAGCGCCCGAAGCTCCTACAATGAGCAGTTCTTC. Protein product: CSAPTSARSSYNEQFF.

This clonotype was found many times. The chain recombines TRBV28 with TRBJ2-7, with TRBD2 matching 7 bases. The trim removed 5 bases at V and 0 bases at J, leaving 10 bases unmatched. Per the germline V gene, CDR1 is MDHEN and CDR2 is SYDVKM. The CDR3 spans 16 residues. CDR3 sequence (DNA): TGTGCCAGCAGTGGGGGGGGAGCGGGCAGCTCCTACGAGCAGTACTTC. Its translation is CASSGGGAGSSYEQYF. Full variable domain (remainder filled in from reference TRBV28 and TRBJ2-7): DVKVTQSSRYLVKRTGEKVFLECVQDMDHENMFWYRQDPGLGLRLIYFSYDVKMKEKGDIPEGYSVSREKKERFSLILESASTNQTSMYLCASSGGGAGSSYEQYFGPGTRLTVT.

The V call is TRBV19, the J call TRBJ1-5; a possible D gene is TRBD1 (5 bases). Germline CDR1 LNHDA, CDR2 SQIVND (reference sequence). Trimming left V 1 base short and J 2 bases short, with 9 bases between. The CDR3 totals 15 residues. The DNA of the CDR3 is TGTGCCAGTAGTATAGGCGTCAGGGGCAATCAGCCCCAGCATTTT. Translated, it gives CASSIGVRGNQPQHF.

A few counts support this clonotype. In this CDR3 the conserved last residue, phenylalanine or tryptophan, is missing, so a read error is likely. This rearrangement joins TRBV2 to TRBJ1-1; D call uncertain. Germline lookup yields CDR1 SNHLY and CDR2 FYNNEI. This CDR3 has 14 residues. Trimming removed 6 bases at V and 1 base at J, with 12 bases between. The CDR3 sequence is CASRGPAGNTEAFL. For the CDR3, the DNA is TGTGCCAGCAGGGGCCCAGCAGGGAACACTGAAGCTTTCCTT.

The CDR3: CASRAGSGEQFF. CDR3 DNA sequence: TGTGCCAGCAGAGCCGGGAGCGGTGAGCAGTTCTTC. The chain carries TRBV25-1 and TRBJ2-1; D perhaps matches TRBD2 (6 bases). CDR1 is MGHDK and CDR2 is SYGVNS in the germline V gene. V lost 6 bases, J lost 9 bases, and 12 bases lay in between. The CDR3 is 12 residues long.

As to this clonotype: Just one base apart from a much larger clone, this may be a read error. This sequence joins TRBV2 and TRBJ2-7; 9 bases are shared with TRBD2. From germline, CDR1 is SNHLY and CDR2 FYNNEI. The CDR3 is 15 amino acids. The CDR3, as DNA: TGTGCCAGCAGTGACGTAGCGGGAGTCTCCTACGAGCGGTACTTC. This gives the protein CASSDVAGVSYERYF.

This clonotype was seen repeatedly, ten times or more. The rearrangement uses TRBV5-1 and TRBJ2-1, with 13 nucleotides matching TRBD2. This CDR3 has 16 amino acids. The germline V gene has CDR1 SGHRS and CDR2 YFSETQ. The trim removed 6 bases at V and 5 bases at J, leaving 8 bases unmatched. CDR3 nucleotide sequence: TGCGCCAGCACCTGGACTAGCGGGAGTGGGAACAATGAGCAGTTCTTC. Translation: CASTWTSGSGNNEQFF.

This clonotype was counted at least ten times. The chain uses TRBV15 and TRBJ1-6, with unresolved D. V was shortened by 1 base and J by 9 bases, with 10 bases between the two germline ends. The CDR3 is 14 residues long. Germline CDR1 reads LNHNV; CDR2 reads YYDKDF (reference sequence). Here the CDR3 reads CATSRAESISPLHF. The CDR3, as DNA: TGTGCCACCAGCAGAGCGGAAAGTATTTCACCCCTCCACTTT.

This clonotype was counted between two and nine times. V usage is TRBV10-3 and J usage is TRBJ1-2; TRBD1 matches 9 bases. Trimming took 0 bases from V and 4 from J; bases not matched to a gene: 21. The CDR3 has 21 amino acids. Germline CDR1 ENHRY, CDR2 SYGVKD. DNA for the CDR3: TGTGCCATCAGTGAGTCTGCTGGAAACAGGGACAGGGAAGCGTACGGCTATGGCTACACCTTC. This codes for CAISESAGNRDREAYGYGYTF.